The 32 T cell receptor beta chains given below trace back to one sample, sequenced in a study of OX40 agonist ivuxolimab in advanced cancers. The data were produced by immunoSEQ multiplex PCR, yet TCRdb's version contains in-frame clones alone and is incomplete. The sample carries roughly 40,000 clones, roughly 90% recorded once. The sample consisted of CD4+ or CD8+ T cells sorted from blood, taken in a trial of the OX40 agonist ivuxolimab. The receptors were gathered from an adult with an advanced solid tumor such as melanoma, head and neck, liver or kidney cancer.

The rearrangement uses TRBV10-3 and TRBJ2-7; 13 bases fit TRBD2. CDR3 length equals 15 residues. V dropped 5 bases and J dropped 3; count of bases not matched to a gene: 4. CDR1 is ENHRY and CDR2 is SYGVKD in the germline V gene. In DNA, the CDR3 is TGTGCCATCAGTCTCGGACTAGCGGGAGTCTACGAGCAGTACTTC. Residues: CAISLGLAGVYEQYF.

The chain joins TRBV7-3 to TRBJ2-4; TRBD2 might be the D (5 bases). The CDR3 is made up of 12 amino acids. Germline CDR1 reads SGHTA; CDR2 reads FQGTGA. V was trimmed by 4 bases and J by 10 bases, leaving 11 bases between them. This CDR3 is CASSSDSEIQYF. CDR3 DNA sequence: TGTGCCAGCAGCTCCGATAGCGAAATTCAGTACTTC.

The chain recombines TRBV4-2 with TRBJ1-6, with TRBD1 as a possible D gene (6 bases). V was pared by 0 bases and J by 9 bases, with 15 bases between. The germline V gene has CDR1 LGHNA and CDR2 YNFKEQ. CDR3 length: 16 residues. The chain's CDR3 is CASSQEVAGVRSPLHF. The CDR3 bases are TGTGCCAGCAGCCAAGAAGTGGCAGGGGTACGTTCACCCCTCCACTTT.

The rearrangement links TRBV5-6 to TRBJ2-1; D gene unclear. This CDR3 has 16 amino acids. V was shortened by 1 base and J by 0 bases, with 11 bases between the two germline ends. From germline, CDR1 is SGHDT and CDR2 YYEEEE. The CDR3 reads CASSLFAQASYNEQFF. The CDR3 region has the DNA TGTGCCAGCAGCTTGTTCGCGCAAGCCTCCTACAATGAGCAGTTCTTC.

The gene calls are TRBV4-1 and TRBJ2-7; D gene unclear. This CDR3 is built from 13 residues. Germline V lookup: CDR1 MGHRA, CDR2 YSYEKL. Trimming removed 4 bases at V and 6 bases at J, with 13 bases between. DNA for the CDR3: TGCGCCAGCAGCCTACAGACCCTCACCGAGCAGTACTTC. It yields the protein CASSLQTLTEQYF.

The chain carries TRBV10-2 and TRBJ1-2; 8 bases align to TRBD1. The CDR3 consists of 14 residues. V was pared by 5 bases and J by 3 bases, with 5 bases of the junction left unmatched. Germline assignment: CDR1 WSHSY and CDR2 SAAADI. The CDR3 nucleotides read TGCGCCAGCAGTCTGACAGGGGCGGACTATGGCTACACCTTC. Protein product: CASSLTGADYGYTF.

V is TRBV18 and J is TRBJ2-1, with TRBD1 identical over 8 bases. The germline V gene has CDR1 KGHSH and CDR2 LQKENI. There are 13 residues in the CDR3. Trimming at V came to 4 bases and at J to 6 bases, leaving 2 bases not matched to a gene. CDR3 residues: CASSLDRVNEQFF. The CDR3 coding sequence is TGTGCCAGCTCACTGGACAGGGTCAATGAGCAGTTCTTC.

The sample holds one count of this clone. J is TRBJ1-2 and V is TRBV18; D not resolved. Trimming removed 6 bases at V and 0 bases at J, with 8 bases between. This CDR3 region has 13 residues. Germline V gene sequence: CDR1 KGHSH, CDR2 LQKENI. The CDR3 DNA reads as TGTGCCAGCTCGCGGAAGACTAACTATGGCTACACCTTC. Translated: CASSRKTNYGYTF.

The genes are TRBV28 and TRBJ2-7; 7 bases match TRBD1. Germline V gene sequence: CDR1 MDHEN, CDR2 SYDVKM. The junction had 15 bases not matched to a gene; V was cut back by 4 bases and J by 0 bases. The CDR3 spans 18 residues. The CDR3 coding sequence is TGTGCCAGCAGTTCCCTTCACAGGGGCTCGTCACCCTCCTACGAGCAGTACTTC. Encoded protein: CASSSLHRGSSPSYEQYF. Based on the CDR3 plus reference TRBV28 and TRBJ2-7, the full variable domain is DVKVTQSSRYLVKRTGEKVFLECVQDMDHENMFWYRQDPGLGLRLIYFSYDVKMKEKGDIPEGYSVSREKKERFSLILESASTNQTSMYLCASSSLHRGSSPSYEQYFGPGTRLTVT.

The gene calls are TRBV5-1 and TRBJ2-7, with D perhaps matching TRBD1 (6 bases). The CDR3 has 13 residues. V was shortened by 5 bases and J by 1 base, with 10 bases between the two germline ends. Germline V gene lookup returns CDR1 SGHRS and CDR2 YFSETQ. CDR3 sequence: CASRRQESYEQYF. DNA for the CDR3: TGCGCCAGCAGGCGACAGGAATCCTACGAGCAGTACTTC.

The chain carries TRBV7-8 and TRBJ2-5; TRBD1 matches at 7 bases. Germline trimming cut 3 bases from V and 1 base from J; bases unmatched to any gene: 2. CDR3 size: 14 residues. Germline-derived CDR1 and CDR2 are SGHVS and FQNEAQ. CDR3 region: CASSLGTAQETQYF. The CDR3 DNA is TGTGCCAGCAGCTTGGGGACAGCCCAAGAGACCCAGTACTTC.

The CDR3 DNA follows: TGTGCCAGCAGCGAAATAGTACAGACCCAGTACTTC. It yields the protein CASSEIVQTQYF. V and J are TRBV21-1 and TRBJ2-5; TRBD2 reflects the table's D call only, with no check against the DNA. TRBV21-1 is a pseudogene locus. The CDR3 covers 12 residues.

The rearrangement links TRBV6-6 to TRBJ2-5, with a tentative D call TRBD1 (6 bases). CDR3 length: 14 amino acids. The germline gives CDR1 MNHNY, CDR2 SVGAGI (reference sequence). The V end was cut by 1 base, the J end by 7 bases, with 13 bases between. The CDR3 sequence is CASSYYGEGGTQYF. In nucleotides, the CDR3 is TGTGCCAGCAGTTACTACGGTGAAGGGGGGACCCAGTACTTC.

The rearrangement uses TRBV7-9 and TRBJ2-3, with a tentative D call TRBD2 (5 bases). Per the germline V gene, CDR1 is SEHNR and CDR2 is FQNEAQ (reference sequence). The CDR3 runs to 15 residues. The ends were cut back, 1 base at V and 3 bases at J, with 11 bases in the middle. Here the CDR3 DNA reads TGTGCCAGCAGCTTAGTCGCCGGGGAGACAGATACGCAGTATTTT. Its translation is CASSLVAGETDTQYF.

V is TRBV5-1 and J is TRBJ2-1; either TRBD1 or TRBD2 may fit D (7 bases each). V shed 0 bases and J shed 10 bases, with 20 bases lying between them. The CDR3 loop spans 16 amino acids. Germline V gene data show CDR1 as SGHRS and CDR2 as YFSETQ. CDR3 residues: CASSLELGGTAVEQFF. CDR3 in DNA: TGCGCCAGCAGCTTGGAGCTCGGGGGGACAGCCGTAGAGCAGTTCTTC.

The V call is TRBV6-5, the J call TRBJ2-7, with 10 bases aligning to TRBD2. The CDR3 runs to 16 residues. Germline CDR1 and CDR2: MNHEY and SVGAGI. V shed 3 bases and J 4 bases; nucleotides not matched to a gene: 9. CDR3 DNA: TGTGCCAGCAGTTATTCATTCGGGACTAGCGCGTACGAGCAGTACTTC. Translated: CASSYSFGTSAYEQYF.

The rearrangement uses TRBV7-2 and TRBJ1-1, with D hard to call. Germline V gene data show CDR1 as SGHTA and CDR2 as FQGNSA. CDR3 length: 13 amino acids. Trimming took off 4 bases at V and 2 bases at J, with 8 bases between the two ends. DNA of the CDR3: TGTGCCAGCAGCTCCCAAGTCAACACTGAAGCTTTCTTT. Translated: CASSSQVNTEAFF.

This chain connects TRBV7-3 to TRBJ1-6; D not resolved. The CDR3 is 14 amino acids. The germline gives CDR1 SGHTA, CDR2 FQGTGA. V lost 4 bases and J 10 bases, leaving 14 bases between the germline ends. The CDR3 region is CASSSPTGESPLHF. CDR3 DNA sequence: TGTGCCAGCAGCTCTCCCACCGGGGAATCACCCCTCCACTTT.

The genes are TRBV29-1 and TRBJ1-1; 9 bases align to TRBD1. V shed 7 bases and J 5 bases; nucleotides not matched to a gene: 8. Germline loops: CDR1 SQVTM, CDR2 ANQGSEA. The CDR3 runs to 13 residues. This CDR3 is CSARGQGNTEAFF. The CDR3 bases are TGCAGCGCCCGCGGACAGGGGAATACTGAAGCTTTCTTT.

With respect to this clone: At one end, the junction sequence differs from germline, possibly due to a read error. The chain has TRBV30 and TRBJ2-2; the D gene is possibly TRBD1 (6 bases). CDR3 length equals 15 residues. From germline, CDR1 is GTSNPN and CDR2 SVGIG (reference sequence). In DNA, the CDR3 is TGTGCCTGGCAAGAGGGGACAATGAACGCCGGGGAGCTGTTTTTT. Amino acids: CAWQEGTMNAGELFF.

The chain employs TRBV14 and TRBJ2-1, with D unclear. The germline V and J ends were trimmed by 4 bases and 7 bases, with 11 bases remaining between them. The CDR3 sequence is 13 residues long. Per germline, CDR1 SGHDN and CDR2 FVKESK. CDR3 DNA sequence: TGTGCCAGCAGCCGAACTCCGATGAATGAGCAGTTCTTC. Amino acid sequence: CASSRTPMNEQFF.

This clone has just a few counts. The chain combines TRBV19 with TRBJ2-3; 14 bases agree with TRBD2. Germline CDR1 LNHDA, CDR2 SQIVND (reference sequence). CDR3 length: 19 amino acids. The trim removed 3 bases at V and 4 bases at J, leaving 12 bases unmatched. The CDR3: CASSISGTSGSGGADTQYF. CDR3 sequence (DNA): TGTGCCAGTAGTATCTCCGGGACTAGCGGGAGCGGGGGTGCAGATACGCAGTATTTT.

The rearrangement links TRBV27 to TRBJ2-7, with 9 bases aligning to TRBD2. The CDR3 contains 14 residues. Trimming removed 5 bases from V and 4 bases from J; junction bases left unmatched: 6. The germline gives CDR1 MNHEY, CDR2 SMNVEV (reference sequence). The chain's CDR3 is CASSKTSGIYEQYF. CDR3 DNA sequence: TGTGCCAGCAGTAAGACTAGCGGAATATACGAGCAGTACTTC.

The chain has TRBV28 and TRBJ2-5, with D possibly matching TRBD1 (6 bases). Trimming pared 3 bases from V and 0 bases from J, leaving 17 bases between. Per germline, CDR1 MDHEN and CDR2 SYDVKM. CDR3 length: 17 amino acids. The CDR3 loop reads CASSFTVRGSYQETQYF. The CDR3 nucleotides read TGTGCCAGCAGTTTCACGGTCAGGGGTTCGTACCAAGAGACCCAGTACTTC.

This clone occurred once. The rearrangement links TRBV6-5 to TRBJ2-3; weak D call: TRBD1 (6 bases). The CDR3 has 15 residues. The ends were cut back, 8 bases at V and 3 bases at J, with 18 bases in the middle. The germline CDR1 and CDR2 sequences are MNHEY and SVGAGI. The CDR3 is CASQTHGTLTDTQYF. In DNA form, the CDR3 reads TGTGCCAGCCAGACTCATGGGACACTAACAGATACGCAGTATTTT.

The chain couples TRBV6-6 to TRBJ2-3; 10 nucleotides agree with TRBD2. The V gene end was trimmed by 4 bases and the J gene end by 3 bases; junction bases not matched to a gene: 7. Germline CDR1 is MNHNY and CDR2 is SVGAGI (reference sequence). The CDR3 is 16 amino acids. The CDR3 spells CASSSASGRDTDTQYF. CDR3 DNA: TGTGCCAGCAGTTCTGCGAGCGGGAGGGATACAGATACGCAGTATTTT.

J is TRBJ2-7 and V is TRBV2; D unresolved. The CDR3 covers 11 residues. V was cut by 6 bases and J by 2 bases, with 5 bases left in between. The germline CDR1 and CDR2 sequences are SNHLY and FYNNEI. The CDR3 protein is CASSETYEQYF. CDR3 nucleotide sequence: TGTGCCAGCAGCGAAACCTACGAGCAGTACTTC.

The CDR3 loop is CASSPPQGAGETQYF. CDR3 nucleotides: TGTGCCAGCAGCCCCCCCCAGGGGGCCGGTGAGACCCAGTACTTC. The chain uses TRBV14 and TRBJ2-5; TRBD1 agrees at 8 bases. This CDR3 comprises 15 residues. Germline V gives CDR1 SGHDN, CDR2 FVKESK. Germline trimming cut 4 bases from V and 5 bases from J; bases unmatched to any gene: 9.

V usage is TRBV6-5 and J usage is TRBJ2-7; 11 nucleotides align to TRBD1. V trimming: 5 bases; J trimming: 3 bases; junction bases outside the gene matches: 6. Germline loops: CDR1 MNHEY, CDR2 SVGAGI. This CDR3 has 15 amino acids. CDR3 nucleotides: TGTGCCAGCAGTCGCACCGGGACAGGGGGCTACGAGCAGTACTTC. Encoded protein: CASSRTGTGGYEQYF.

This chain connects TRBV5-3 to TRBJ2-1; 8 bases are shared with TRBD1. TRBV5-3 carries the ORF label, with uncertain function. The CDR3 consists of 14 residues. V was clipped by 6 bases and J by 5 bases; unmatched bases: 7. In nucleotides, the CDR3 is TGTGCCAGAACCGGGGGACAGGAGGACAATGAGCAGTTCTTC. Encoded protein: CARTGGQEDNEQFF.

The genes are TRBV11-2 and TRBJ1-3, with 9 bases fitting TRBD1. The CDR3 has 16 amino acids. Germline V CDR1 and CDR2: SGHAT, FQNNGV. V gave up 4 bases and J gave up 4 bases; unmatched junction bases: 8. The CDR3 protein is CASSSARDRVGNTIYF. The CDR3 nucleotides are TGTGCCAGCAGCTCTGCCCGGGACAGGGTCGGAAACACCATATATTTT.

The chain has TRBV2 and TRBJ2-7; 9 bases map to TRBD1. This CDR3 has 12 residues. In germline, CDR1 is SNHLY, CDR2 FYNNEI. Trimming at V came to 8 bases and at J to 2 bases, leaving 1 base not matched to a gene. The CDR3 spells CASGTGPYEQYF. The CDR3 DNA reads TGTGCCAGCGGGACAGGGCCCTACGAGCAGTACTTC.